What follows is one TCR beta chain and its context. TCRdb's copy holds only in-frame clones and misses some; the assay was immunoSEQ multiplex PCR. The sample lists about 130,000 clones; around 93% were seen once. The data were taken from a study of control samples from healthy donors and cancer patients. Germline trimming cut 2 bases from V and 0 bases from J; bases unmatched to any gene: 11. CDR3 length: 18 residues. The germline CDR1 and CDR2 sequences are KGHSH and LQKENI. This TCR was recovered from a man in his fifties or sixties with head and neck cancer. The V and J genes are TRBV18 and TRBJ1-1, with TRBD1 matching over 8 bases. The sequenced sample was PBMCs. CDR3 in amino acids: CASSPILGQVAMNTEAFF. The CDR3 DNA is TGTGCCAGCTCACCAATTTTGGGACAGGTAGCCATGAACACTGAAGCTTTCTTT.